The 15 T cell receptor beta chains below were found in one sample sequenced in a study of T-cell memory formation after mild COVID-19. TCRdb passed the 5' RACE reads through MiXCR, listing each CDR3 protein once. The repertoire consists of about 340,000 distinct CDR3 sequences, with 10% to 15% occurring once and the leading ten covering 20% to 25%. Sequencing used PBMCs or a T cell subset sorted from them (not recorded which). Receptors were obtained from a man between 18 and 29 years old who had mild COVID-19 (a few samples of this study predate the infection). Cell type and time point are not known.

The chain has TRBV24-1 and TRBJ2-1, with a possible D match to TRBD1 (7 bases). Trimming shortened V by 6 bases and J by 5 bases, and 16 bases separated the two germline ends. The CDR3 totals 15 residues. The V gene's germline CDR1 is KGHDR and CDR2 SFDVKD. CDR3 bases: TGTGCCACCAGTCAGGGGGGCAGGTCCAACAATGAGCAGTTCTTC. It specifies CATSQGGRSNNEQFF.

This clonotype appeared a few times. As DNA, the CDR3 is TGTGCCAGCAGCTTAGTCCCCTCCCTTGGGACGGATACGCAGTATTTT. It specifies CASSLVPSLGTDTQYF. The chain combines TRBV7-3 with TRBJ2-3; possibly TRBD1 or TRBD2 for D (5 bases each). The CDR3 contains 16 residues. Germline CDR1 SGHTA, CDR2 FQGTGA. V lost 2 bases to trimming and J lost 6 bases, with 18 bases between them.

V and J are TRBV12-3 or TRBV12-4 and TRBJ1-4; no definite D call. The CDR3 is 13 amino acids. Trimming pared 3 bases from V and 6 bases from J, leaving 8 bases between. The CDR3 DNA reads TGTGCCAGCAGTTTGCCTAGCGATGAAAAACTGTTTTTT. Its protein is CASSLPSDEKLFF.

This clonotype was observed a handful of times. This chain uses TRBV4-3 with TRBJ2-2; no firm D call. The CDR3 has 15 residues. Germline CDR1 reads LGHNA; CDR2 reads YSLEER. With 4 bases removed from V and 0 bases from J, the gap between germline ends came to 9 bases. Here the CDR3 reads CASSPLVTNTGELFF. DNA of the CDR3: TGCGCCAGCAGCCCGCTGGTCACGAACACCGGGGAGCTGTTTTTT.

This clonotype showed up just a few times. J is TRBJ1-2 and V is TRBV7-8, with a weak D call TRBD1 (5 bases). Trimming removed 5 bases at V and 4 bases at J, with 17 bases between. The CDR3 loop spans 15 amino acids. Germline lookup yields CDR1 SGHVS and CDR2 FQNEAQ. CDR3 in amino acids: CASSPQTGTGYGYTF. The CDR3, as DNA: TGTGCCAGCAGCCCACAAACCGGGACCGGCTATGGCTACACCTTC.

The rearrangement uses TRBV24-1 and TRBJ2-3; D may match TRBD1 or TRBD2 (6 bases each). Germline V CDR1 and CDR2: KGHDR, SFDVKD. The CDR3 covers 17 residues. The V end lost 9 bases, the J end lost 1 base, and 22 bases lay between the germline ends. CDR3 in amino acids: CATSGSGAAFGTDTQYF. The CDR3 DNA reads as TGTGCCACCTCAGGGTCGGGGGCGGCTTTTGGCACAGATACGCAGTATTTT.

This chain uses TRBV12-3 or TRBV12-4 with TRBJ2-5; D is uncertain. V was trimmed by 5 bases and J by 11 bases, leaving 12 bases between them. The CDR3 runs 11 residues. The CDR3 nucleotides read TGTGCCAGCAGTCCCAGTTCCCGGCAGTACTTC. As protein: CASSPSSRQYF.

This clonotype has ten or more counts. This chain joins TRBV11-2 and TRBJ2-5; D ambiguous. Germline V CDR1 and CDR2: SGHAT, FQNNGV. This CDR3 is 15 amino acids long. Trimming took 0 bases from V and 5 from J, leaving 13 bases between them. The chain's CDR3 is CASSLEAPTWETQYF. The CDR3 nucleotides read TGTGCCAGCAGCTTAGAGGCCCCGACGTGGGAGACCCAGTACTTC. The full variable domain, completed using reference TRBV11-2 and TRBJ2-5, is EAGVAQSPRYKIIEKRQSVAFWCNPISGHATLYWYQQILGQGPKLLIQFQNNGVVDDSQLPKDRFSAERLKGVDSTLKIQPAKLEDSAVYLCASSLEAPTWETQYFGPGTRLLVL.

V and J are TRBV20-1 and TRBJ2-7; TRBD1 is a possible D gene (5 bases). This CDR3 region has 14 residues. Trimming removed 6 bases at V and 3 bases at J, with 18 bases between. Germline V gene data show CDR1 as DFQATT and CDR2 as SNEGSKA (reference sequence). Here the CDR3 reads CSAPPWQGSYEQYF. The CDR3 coding sequence is TGCAGTGCCCCCCCGTGGCAGGGAAGCTACGAGCAGTACTTC.

This clonotype was counted many times. V and J are TRBV5-1 and TRBJ1-5; the D gene is possibly TRBD1 (6 bases). The germline V gene encodes CDR1 SGHRS and CDR2 YFSETQ. There are 17 residues in the CDR3. Trimming removed 4 bases from V and 0 bases from J, with 17 bases in between. DNA for the CDR3: TGCGCCAGCAGCCGTCTACCAGGACAGCTTAGCAATCAGCCCCAGCATTTT. This codes for CASSRLPGQLSNQPQHF. The full variable domain, its missing parts supplied by reference TRBV5-1 and TRBJ1-5, is KAGVTQTPRYLIKTRGQQVTLSCSPISGHRSVSWYQQTPGQGLQFLFEYFSETQRNKGNFPGRFSGRQFSNSRSEMNVSTLELGDSALYLCASSRLPGQLSNQPQHFGDGTRLSIL.

This clonotype occurred many times. The chain uses TRBV28 and TRBJ1-1, with 8 bases matching TRBD1. The V segment lost 9 bases and the J segment 0 bases; nucleotides outside the gene matches: 3. There are 13 residues in the CDR3. CDR1 and CDR2 (germline): MDHEN, SYDVKM. This chain's CDR3 is CASWGQVNTEAFF. The CDR3 nucleotides are TGTGCCAGTTGGGGACAGGTGAACACTGAAGCTTTCTTT. Variable domain in full (rest from reference TRBV28 and TRBJ1-1): DVKVTQSSRYLVKRTGEKVFLECVQDMDHENMFWYRQDPGLGLRLIYFSYDVKMKEKGDIPEGYSVSREKKERFSLILESASTNQTSMYLCASWGQVNTEAFFGQGTRLTVV.

This clonotype was recorded at least ten times. This chain uses TRBV5-5 with TRBJ2-3; D is undetermined. The V gene lost 0 bases and the J gene lost 5 bases, with 13 bases spanning the gap. This CDR3 is 15 amino acids long. Germline-derived CDR1 and CDR2 are SGHKS and YYEKEE (reference sequence). The CDR3 is CASSLVPSLGDTQYF. CDR3 in DNA: TGTGCCAGCAGCTTGGTCCCTAGTCTTGGAGATACGCAGTATTTT. The variable domain in full, with the rest retrieved from reference TRBV5-5 and TRBJ2-3, is DAGVTQSPTHLIKTRGQQVTLRCSPISGHKSVSWYQQVLGQGPQFIFQYYEKEERGRGNFPDRFSARQFPNYSSELNVNALLLGDSALYLCASSLVPSLGDTQYFGPGTRLTVL.

The CDR3 DNA reads TGCGCCAGCAGCCAAGATAATCCGCCGCACTATGGCTACACCTTC. This encodes CASSQDNPPHYGYTF. This sequence joins TRBV4-3 and TRBJ1-2; unclear D gene. V lost 0 bases, J lost 3 bases, and 11 bases lay in between. This CDR3 region has 15 residues. Germline V gives CDR1 LGHNA, CDR2 YSLEER.

This clonotype was seen more than once but under ten times. This chain connects TRBV7-9 to TRBJ2-2; 7 bases map to TRBD1. V shed 5 bases, J shed 6 bases, and the junction held 12 bases outside the gene matches. The CDR3 contains 16 residues. CDR1 is SEHNR and CDR2 is FQNEAQ in the germline V gene (reference sequence). CDR3 in DNA: TGTGCCAGCAGCCCAGGAAGAGGACAGGTCCCCGGGGAGCTGTTTTTT. Its translation is CASSPGRGQVPGELFF.

This clonotype came up many times. The chain joins TRBV12-3 or TRBV12-4 to TRBJ1-1; D is uncertain. Trimming took off 1 base at V and 0 bases at J, with 6 bases between the two ends. The length of the CDR3 is 14 residues. CDR3 bases: TGTGCCAGCAGTTTAGAAACCATGAACACTGAAGCTTTCTTT. Translated, it gives CASSLETMNTEAFF.